Following are 22 T cell receptor beta chains from one sample sequenced in a study of T cell responses to AZD1222 COVID-19 vaccine. Clones were read by immunoSEQ multiplex PCR, and TCRdb kept only the in-frame ones, dropping some. The table lists over 95,000 clones, roughly 92% of them singletons. Here the sequenced sample was peripheral blood, taken on day 0 of AZD1222 vaccination. The receptors here all came from an adult in good health.

This chain joins TRBV27 and TRBJ1-6; D is undetermined. The V end was cut by 4 bases, the J end by 0 bases, with 10 bases between. The CDR3 runs to 16 residues. Germline values: CDR1 MNHEY, CDR2 SMNVEV (reference sequence). The CDR3 here is CASSSPASSYNSPLHF. CDR3 DNA: TGTGCCAGCAGTTCGCCGGCAAGCTCCTATAATTCACCCCTCCACTTT.

This chain joins TRBV7-2 and TRBJ1-3; 9 nucleotides align to TRBD1. V gave up 5 bases and J gave up 4 bases; unmatched junction bases: 9. CDR3 size: 16 residues. Germline CDR1 is SGHTA and CDR2 is FQGNSA. Here the CDR3 DNA reads TGTGCCAGCAGCCTACCAACCGGGACAGGGGGAAACACCATATATTTT. Amino acids: CASSLPTGTGGNTIYF. The full variable domain, its missing parts supplied by reference TRBV7-2 and TRBJ1-3, is GAGVSQSPSNKVTEKGKDVELRCDPISGHTALYWYRQSLGQGLEFLIYFQGNSAPDKSGLPSDRFSAERTGGSVSTLTIQRTQQEDSAVYLCASSLPTGTGGNTIYFGEGSWLTVV.

V is TRBV28 and J is TRBJ1-2; D is unclear. Germline lookup yields CDR1 MDHEN and CDR2 SYDVKM. V was shortened by 3 bases and J by 7 bases, with 15 bases between the two germline ends. The CDR3 has 14 residues. The CDR3 reads CASSFRLARGGYTF. The CDR3 coding sequence is TGTGCCAGCAGTTTCCGTCTAGCACGGGGTGGCTACACCTTC.

This clone occurred a few times. Written as DNA, the CDR3 is TGTGCCAGCAGTTACTCACGGGGTACTGAAGCTTTCTTT. This sequence encodes CASSYSRGTEAFF. The chain employs TRBV6-5 and TRBJ1-1; D remains unclear. The CDR3 consists of 13 residues. V lost 0 bases and J lost 5, with 7 bases in between. Germline-derived CDR1 and CDR2 are MNHEY and SVGAGI.

V usage is TRBV28 and J usage is TRBJ1-2; tentative D call: TRBD1 (5 bases). Germline CDR1 is MDHEN and CDR2 is SYDVKM. Trimming pared 3 bases from V and 8 bases from J, leaving 16 bases between. This CDR3 is 14 amino acids long. The CDR3 nucleotides are TGTGCCAGCAGTTTCGTGGGGGGGAAGGAGGGCTACACCTTC. Translated: CASSFVGGKEGYTF.

The rearrangement links TRBV7-2 to TRBJ2-7; D gene unclear. Germline CDR1 reads SGHTA; CDR2 reads FQGNSA. The CDR3 is 14 amino acids. V lost 5 bases and J 2 bases, leaving 13 bases between the germline ends. The CDR3 region has the DNA TGTGCCAGCAGCCAGTGGGGTTCTACCTACGAGCAGTACTTC. Protein: CASSQWGSTYEQYF.

This clone was picked up one time. The rearrangement uses TRBV27 and TRBJ2-1; 7 bases match TRBD2. The CDR3 is made up of 15 amino acids. In germline, CDR1 is MNHEY, CDR2 SMNVEV (reference sequence). V shed 2 bases, J shed 2 bases, and the junction held 3 bases outside the gene matches. The CDR3 bases are TGTGCCAGCAGTTTAAGGCGGGGGACCTACAATGAGCAGTTCTTC. Translating it yields CASSLRRGTYNEQFF.

The V gene is TRBV7-2, the J gene TRBJ1-2, with D unclear. V lost 3 bases to trimming and J lost 10 bases, with 9 bases between them. This CDR3 comprises 11 residues. Germline-derived CDR1 and CDR2 are SGHTA and FQGNSA. CDR3 in amino acids: CASSLGASYTF. The CDR3, as DNA: TGTGCCAGCAGCTTGGGTGCCTCCTACACCTTC.

This clone was counted once. V usage is TRBV5-1 and J usage is TRBJ1-3; the D is unclear. The germline V gene has CDR1 SGHRS and CDR2 YFSETQ. The CDR3 extends over 12 amino acids. Trimming pared 0 bases from V and 4 bases from J, leaving 2 bases between. The CDR3 loop is CASSLAGNTIYF. CDR3 sequence (DNA): TGCGCCAGCAGCTTGGCGGGAAACACCATATATTTT.

The V gene is TRBV6-1, the J gene TRBJ1-2; no clear D. This CDR3 contains 13 residues. Per germline, CDR1 MNHNS and CDR2 SASEGT. V was clipped by 0 bases and J by 5 bases, with 7 bases between them. CDR3 bases: TGTGCCAGCAGTGAAGCCAGTCGGTATGGCTACACCTTC. This translates into CASSEASRYGYTF.

This sequence joins TRBV7-3 and TRBJ2-2; D gene unclear. Germline assignment: CDR1 SGHTA and CDR2 FQGTGA. CDR3 length equals 14 residues. The germline V and J ends were trimmed by 4 bases and 3 bases, with 9 bases remaining between them. This CDR3 reads CASSSQAYTGELFF. The CDR3 coding sequence is TGTGCCAGCAGCTCTCAGGCGTACACCGGGGAGCTGTTTTTT.

The CDR3 DNA reads TGTGCCAGCAGGCGCACAGGGGAGGGCTACACCTTC. Protein sequence: CASRRTGEGYTF. The chain carries TRBV6-5 and TRBJ1-2, with TRBD1 matching over 7 bases. Germline trimming cut 6 bases from V and 8 bases from J; bases unmatched to any gene: 6. Germline-derived CDR1 and CDR2 are MNHEY and SVGAGI. The CDR3 totals 12 residues.

The V call is TRBV28, the J call TRBJ1-5; possibly TRBD1 for D (5 bases). Germline V gives CDR1 MDHEN, CDR2 SYDVKM. This CDR3 region has 16 residues. The V end was cut by 3 bases, the J end by 4 bases, with 16 bases between. The CDR3 here is CASSLHGASGNQPQHF. DNA for the CDR3: TGTGCCAGCAGTTTGCACGGGGCGTCGGGTAATCAGCCCCAGCATTTT.

The V call is TRBV28, the J call TRBJ2-1; 8 nucleotides match TRBD2. V lost 6 bases to trimming and J lost 2 bases; unmatched junction nucleotides: 3. The CDR3 runs 14 residues. Germline loops: CDR1 MDHEN, CDR2 SYDVKM. CDR3 loop: CASRPAGAYNEQFF. The DNA for the CDR3 is TGTGCCAGCAGACCAGCGGGGGCCTACAATGAGCAGTTCTTC. The whole variable domain, filled in from reference TRBV28 and TRBJ2-1, reads DVKVTQSSRYLVKRTGEKVFLECVQDMDHENMFWYRQDPGLGLRLIYFSYDVKMKEKGDIPEGYSVSREKKERFSLILESASTNQTSMYLCASRPAGAYNEQFFGPGTRLTVL.

The chain has TRBV27 and TRBJ1-1; D remains ambiguous. The CDR3 runs to 13 residues. With 3 bases removed from V and 1 base from J, the gap between germline ends came to 6 bases. Per the germline V gene, CDR1 is MNHEY and CDR2 is SMNVEV (reference sequence). The CDR3 nucleotides read TGTGCCAGCAGTTTGGTGGGGAACACTGAAGCTTTCTTT. Translated, it gives CASSLVGNTEAFF.

This sequence joins TRBV5-1 and TRBJ2-7; no firm D call. The germline CDR1 and CDR2 sequences are SGHRS and YFSETQ. Trimming shortened V by 2 bases and J by 2 bases, and 8 bases separated the two germline ends. The CDR3 runs to 13 residues. CDR3 amino acids: CASSLTATYEQYF. The CDR3 DNA is TGCGCCAGCAGCTTAACTGCGACCTACGAGCAGTACTTC.

This clone has only one observation. This chain uses TRBV6-5 with TRBJ1-1, with 7 bases that match TRBD1. Germline-derived CDR1 and CDR2 are MNHEY and SVGAGI. This CDR3 is built from 14 residues. With V trimmed by 9 bases and J by 4 bases, 11 bases remained unmatched. The CDR3, as DNA: TGTGCCAGTCGAAGACAGGGTGGGCGCACTGAAGCTTTCTTT. This encodes CASRRQGGRTEAFF.

The V gene is TRBV10-3, the J gene TRBJ1-3, with 7 bases identical to TRBD1. This CDR3 spans 15 amino acids. V lost 9 bases and J lost 0; bases outside the gene matches: 8. CDR1 is ENHRY, CDR2 SYGVKD, per germline. The CDR3 protein is CAMKTGALSGNTIYF. The CDR3 DNA reads as TGTGCCATGAAAACAGGGGCCCTCTCTGGAAACACCATATATTTT.

The chain joins TRBV6-5 to TRBJ2-5, with D tentatively TRBD1 (6 bases). Between the trimmed V and J ends, which lost 5 bases and 0 bases, there was a span of 13 bases. The germline gives CDR1 MNHEY, CDR2 SVGAGI. The CDR3 is 15 amino acids. CDR3 loop: CASSLPAGDQETQYF. The CDR3 DNA reads as TGTGCCAGCAGTCTCCCTGCAGGGGACCAAGAGACCCAGTACTTC.

This sequence joins TRBV11-2 and TRBJ1-4; tentatively, D is TRBD1 (5 bases). The V end lost 6 bases, the J end lost 8 bases, and 19 bases lay between the germline ends. The CDR3 extends over 15 amino acids. Germline V gene data show CDR1 as SGHAT and CDR2 as FQNNGV. The CDR3 DNA reads as TGTGCCAGCAGGTACACCGGGACCAGAGGGGAAAAACTGTTTTTT. It yields the protein CASRYTGTRGEKLFF.

J is TRBJ1-1 and V is TRBV7-2; 7 bases agree with TRBD1. Per the germline V gene, CDR1 is SGHTA and CDR2 is FQGNSA. V shed 5 bases and J 13 bases; nucleotides not matched to a gene: 10. CDR3 length equals 12 residues. The CDR3, as DNA: TGTGCCAGCAGCCCGGGACAGAGGAACGATTTCTTT. It encodes CASSPGQRNDFF.

CDR3 protein: CASSGGPHNSPLHF. The DNA for the CDR3 is TGTGCCAGCAGCGGCGGACCGCATAATTCACCCCTCCACTTT. This sequence joins TRBV6-6 and TRBJ1-6; D not resolved. The CDR3 runs to 14 residues. V lost 6 bases and J 5 bases, leaving 11 bases between the germline ends. The germline V gene encodes CDR1 MNHNY and CDR2 SVGAGI (reference sequence).